This T cell receptor beta chain was observed in a study of blood T cell repertoires in COVID-19. Study in general: Some COVID-19 samples were acute and others convalescent; all came from the United States, Italy and Spain. PBMCs, B-cell-depleted T cells, or T cells were the source of the cDNA or gDNA that made up the material.

The germline V gene encodes CDR1 SGHNT and CDR2 YYREEE (reference sequence). Trimming removed 0 bases at V and 6 bases at J, with 6 bases between. The CDR3 totals 13 residues. Study processing details: Amplified reference gene primers provided the basis for estimating nucleated cell counts. Profiled with immunoSEQ multiplex PCR; TCRdb holds only in-frame clones, not every one. The V and J calls and the clone size are those of that table, but D and trimming were determined from the DNA. The data hold a few hundred thousand clones, with roughly 85% observed a single time. The receptor's source is a man aged 50 to 59 with active or convalescent COVID-19. The rearrangement uses TRBV5-4 and TRBJ1-4; D is unresolved. The sample comprised peripheral blood. CDR3 nucleotide sequence: TGTGCCAGCAGCTTGGACACAGATGAAAAACTGTTTTTT. It codes for CASSLDTDEKLFF.